This is a list of T cell receptor beta chains from one sample in a study of cytomegalovirus exposure and HLA in healthy donors. Assay used: immunoSEQ multiplex PCR; TCRdb lists only in-frame clones, some missing. This sample has 130,000 to 150,000 clones, with around 89% found just once. The sequencing input was PBMCs. Source of these receptors: a woman in her 30s in good health and CMV-seropositive. CDR3s include the opening cysteine and the closing phenylalanine or tryptophan. The D gene is left open where the match is weak. Clone size is given for some rows only: seen once, a few or many times, or a class if the clone is expanded.

v_gene	j_gene	abundance	d_gene	CDR3nt	CDR3aa
TRBV5-4	TRBJ2-7	.	.	TGTGCCAGCACCCGAAACGAGGGCGAGCAGTACTTC	CASTRNEGEQYF
TRBV5-1	TRBJ2-3	.	.	TGCGCCAGCTCCCCAGGGGGCACAGATACGCAGTATTTT	CASSPGGTDTQYF
TRBV4-1	TRBJ2-3	.	.	TGCGCCAGCAGCCAAGTCCCTTCGCTAGCGCCTAGCACAGATACGCAGTATTTT	CASSQVPSLAPSTDTQYF
TRBV27	TRBJ2-7	.	.	TGTGCCAGCAGTTTATCGCTGGCCTCCTACGAGCAGTACTTC	CASSLSLASYEQYF
TRBV27	TRBJ2-1	once	TRBD2	TGTGCCAGCAGTTTATCCGGAGGCGGGAGATTAGTCTTC	CASSLSGGGRLVF
TRBV11-2	TRBJ2-7	once	.	TGTGCCAGCAGCCCCGGGGTAGCGAGGAGCTACGAGCAGTACTTC	CASSPGVARSYEQYF
TRBV5-1	TRBJ2-3	.	.	TGCGCCAGCAGCTTGGGTATCGCGACAGATACGCAGTATTTT	CASSLGIATDTQYF
TRBV9	TRBJ1-2	.	.	TGTGCCAGCAGCGTAGAGGAGCGGATCTATGGCTACACCTTC	CASSVEERIYGYTF
TRBV5-5	TRBJ2-7	.	TRBD2	TGTGCCAGCACCCGTATCTGGAGTGAGGCGGGAGCCCACGAGCAGTACTTC	CASTRIWSEAGAHEQYF
TRBV6-1	TRBJ1-5	few	.	TGTGCCAGCAGTGAATGGGAGGTGGGGGACGTTCAGCCCCAGCATTTT	CASSEWEVGDVQPQHF
TRBV5-1	TRBJ2-2	.	TRBD1	TGCGCCAGCAGCTTGGGACAGGGTACCGGGGAGCTGTTTTTT	CASSLGQGTGELFF
TRBV5-1	TRBJ2-5	once	.	TGCGCCAGCAGCGTCGGACTCGAAAGAGGGGAGACCCAGTACTTC	CASSVGLERGETQYF
TRBV5-6	TRBJ1-1	.	.	TGTGCCAGCCTTGTAGGGGTCGGGAGTGCTGAAGCTTTCTTT	CASLVGVGSAEAFF
TRBV4-1	TRBJ2-1	once	.	TGCGCCAGCAGCCAAGGAAATCGAACAGGGTTCTATGAGCAGTTCTTC	CASSQGNRTGFYEQFF
TRBV27	TRBJ2-3	.	TRBD2	TGTGCCAGCAGCCCCGGGACTAGCGGGAGAGCCACAGATACGCAGTATTTT	CASSPGTSGRATDTQYF
TRBV6-1	TRBJ2-1	once	.	TGTGCCAGCAGTGCTCAAGGGCCCAGGGATCGTAAGAATGAGCAGTTCTTC	CASSAQGPRDRKNEQFF
TRBV9	TRBJ2-7	.	.	TGTGCCAGCAGCCCCGCCCAGGTAGGCAACTACGAGCAGTACTTC	CASSPAQVGNYEQYF
TRBV2	TRBJ2-1	.	.	TGTGCCAGCAGTGAAGGACGACTCGGGGAGCAGTTCTTC	CASSEGRLGEQFF
TRBV9	TRBJ2-2	.	TRBD1	TGTGCCAGCAGCGCTTCCGGGACAGGGGGCCTCGGGGAGCTGTTTTTT	CASSASGTGGLGELFF
TRBV7-2	TRBJ1-2	.	.	TGTGCCAGCAGCGAGGTCAGGGAAGGCTACACCTTC	CASSEVREGYTF
TRBV6-5	TRBJ1-2	.	.	TGTGCCAGCAGTTACGAAGCTTCTAACTATGGCTACACCTTC	CASSYEASNYGYTF
TRBV2	TRBJ2-7	few	.	TGTGCCAGCAGTGACCGACATGAATCCTACGAGCAGTACTTC	CASSDRHESYEQYF
TRBV29-1	TRBJ1-1	.	.	TGCAGCGTTGAAGTGAGTGTGAACACTGAAGCTTTCTTT	CSVEVSVNTEAFF
TRBV7-8	TRBJ2-7	.	TRBD2	TGTGCCAGCAGCTCCCTACCGGGTAGCGGGAGCCTCTACGAGCAGTACTTC	CASSSLPGSGSLYEQYF
TRBV2	TRBJ2-7	.	.	TGTGCCAGCAGTGGGGGCTCTTCGTCCTACGAGCAGTACTTC	CASSGGSSSYEQYF
TRBV13	TRBJ2-7	.	TRBD2	TGTGCCAGCAGCCAACGGACTAGCGCTTCCTACGAGCAGTACTTC	CASSQRTSASYEQYF
TRBV5-6	TRBJ2-7	once	.	TGTGCCAGCAGCTTGGTTGGCCAGGGATTCTACGAGCAGTACTTC	CASSLVGQGFYEQYF
TRBV11-3	TRBJ2-1	.	TRBD1	TGTGCCAGCAGCCCCCGGACAGGGGGCGGTGAGCAGTTCTTC	CASSPRTGGGEQFF
TRBV19	TRBJ1-5	.	.	TGTGCCAGTAGCACCACCCACACAGGGTTTCGTCAGCCCCAGCATTTT	CASSTTHTGFRQPQHF
TRBV9	TRBJ2-2	.	.	TGTGCCAGCAGCGGGCGGGCCTCCGCCCACGGGGAGCTGTTTTTT	CASSGRASAHGELFF
TRBV28	TRBJ2-7	few	TRBD2	TGTGCCAGCAGTGAAAGCGGGGGGTACTCCTACGAGCAGTACTTC	CASSESGGYSYEQYF
TRBV5-6	TRBJ2-7	.	TRBD2	TGTGCCAGCAGCGGGCCTAGCGGGACCTACGAGCAGTACTTC	CASSGPSGTYEQYF